The next 28 T cell receptor beta chains were all read from a single sample in a study of blood T cell repertoires in COVID-19. Measured with immunoSEQ multiplex PCR; TCRdb has only the in-frame clones, and not every one. The top ten hold around a third of the sample, which has about 63,000 clones, 75% to 90% seen once. The sequenced sample consisted of peripheral blood. Receptors originate from a man between 60 and 70 years old with COVID-19, enrolled during active disease.

This clone was found a few times. V is TRBV9 and J is TRBJ2-5; TRBD2 might be the D (6 bases). V was shortened by 0 bases and J by 1 base, with 13 bases between the two germline ends. The CDR3 sequence is 16 residues long. CDR1 SGDLS and CDR2 YYNGEE come from the germline V gene. CDR3 nucleotide sequence: TGTGCCAGCAGCGTAGAGACAAGGGGAGGCCAAGAGACCCAGTACTTC. Its translation is CASSVETRGGQETQYF.

This clone turned up a few times. Within the sample, other DNA sequences also encode this same CDR3. The chain links TRBV25-1 to TRBJ2-7; 7 nucleotides agree with TRBD1. The CDR3 is 13 amino acids. The junction had 4 bases not matched to a gene; V was cut back by 6 bases and J by 2 bases. Germline CDR1 reads MGHDK; CDR2 reads SYGVNS. In nucleotides, the CDR3 is TGTGCCAGCAGCGTGACAGGGACCTACGAGCAGTACTTC. Its translation: CASSVTGTYEQYF.

V gene TRBV5-1 combines with J gene TRBJ2-5; 8 bases map to TRBD2. The CDR3 extends over 16 amino acids. V shed 0 bases, J shed 5 bases, and the junction held 9 bases outside the gene matches. The germline V gene encodes CDR1 SGHRS and CDR2 YFSETQ. The CDR3 nucleotides read TGCGCCAGCAGCTTGGGGGCTAGCGGGTTTAAGGAGACCCAGTACTTC. It codes for CASSLGASGFKETQYF.

The J gene is TRBJ1-1, the V gene TRBV5-4, with 8 bases lining up with TRBD1. With 2 bases clipped from V and 4 bases from J, the junction kept 7 bases outside the gene matches. In germline, CDR1 is SGHNT, CDR2 YYREEE (reference sequence). The CDR3 totals 15 residues. For the CDR3, the DNA is TGTGCCAGCAGCTTAGTCGGGACAGGTGGCACTGAAGCTTTCTTT. Translated: CASSLVGTGGTEAFF.

Here the CDR3 DNA reads TGCGCCAGCAGCCTCAGTCATCCAGGCACCGGGGAGCTGTTTTTT. It translates to CASSLSHPGTGELFF. This chain links TRBV4-3 with TRBJ2-2; D is unclear. V lost 4 bases and J lost 4, with 13 bases in between. This CDR3 region has 15 residues. Germline V gene sequence: CDR1 LGHNA, CDR2 YSLEER.

This clone has only one observation. This sequence joins TRBV19 and TRBJ1-5; tentative D call: TRBD1 (6 bases). The CDR3 is made up of 15 amino acids. Trimming left V 5 bases short and J 0 bases short, with 11 bases between. The germline gives CDR1 LNHDA, CDR2 SQIVND (reference sequence). The CDR3 loop is CASSYNRVSNQPQHF. CDR3 in DNA: TGTGCCAGTAGTTACAACAGGGTTAGCAATCAGCCCCAGCATTTT.

The V and J genes are TRBV7-3 and TRBJ2-2; 9 bases map to TRBD1. The V gene's germline CDR1 is SGHTA and CDR2 FQGTGA. The CDR3 sequence is 15 residues long. Trimming cost V 5 bases and J 5 bases; bases outside gene matches: 6. The CDR3 reads CASSLLQGATGELFF. The CDR3 DNA is TGTGCCAGCAGCCTACTACAGGGGGCGACCGGGGAGCTGTTTTTT. Variable domain in full (rest from reference TRBV7-3 and TRBJ2-2): GAGVSQTPSNKVTEKGKYVELRCDPISGHTALYWYRQSLGQGPEFLIYFQGTGAADDSGLPNDRFFAVRPEGSVSTLKIQRTERGDSAVYLCASSLLQGATGELFFGEGSRLTVL.

The chain couples TRBV6-1 to TRBJ1-3, with D tentatively TRBD1 (6 bases). This CDR3 region has 18 residues. Germline lookup yields CDR1 MNHNS and CDR2 SASEGT. The V gene lost 2 bases and the J gene lost 4 bases, with 21 bases spanning the gap. The CDR3 protein is CASSEKGVRGAGGNTIYF. The CDR3 region has the DNA TGTGCCAGCAGTGAAAAAGGCGTTCGGGGGGCTGGGGGAAACACCATATATTTT.

This chain links TRBV6-1 with TRBJ1-5; D possibly corresponds to TRBD1 (5 bases). Germline V gene sequence: CDR1 MNHNS, CDR2 SASEGT. The CDR3 sequence is 11 residues long. The V gene lost 3 bases and the J gene lost 8 bases, with 5 bases spanning the gap. The CDR3, as DNA: TGTGCCAGCAGTGAGGACAAGCCCCAGCATTTT. Translation gives CASSEDKPQHF.

The chain uses TRBV5-8 and TRBJ1-6; 7 bases align to TRBD1. Germline lookup yields CDR1 SGHTS and CDR2 YDEGEE. CDR3 length: 15 amino acids. V shed 1 base and J 3 bases; nucleotides not matched to a gene: 1. The CDR3 region is CASSLPGGYNSPLHF. The CDR3 coding sequence is TGTGCCAGCAGCTTGCCAGGGGGCTATAATTCACCCCTCCACTTT. The full variable domain, with the rest looked up from reference TRBV5-8 and TRBJ1-6, is EAGVTQSPTHLIKTRGQQATLRCSPISGHTSVYWYQQALGLGLQFLLWYDEGEERNRGNFPPRFSGRQFPNYSSELNVNALELEDSALYLCASSLPGGYNSPLHFGNGTRLTVT.

This chain uses TRBV27 with TRBJ1-6, with 7 nucleotides matching TRBD1. V lost 5 bases to trimming and J lost 10 bases; unmatched junction nucleotides: 8. Germline CDR1 reads MNHEY; CDR2 reads SMNVEV (reference sequence). The CDR3 is made up of 14 amino acids. The CDR3 DNA reads TGTGCCAGCAGTCGGACAGGTCCTGTGTCACCCCTCCACTTT. Protein sequence: CASSRTGPVSPLHF.

The chain is built from TRBV12-3 or TRBV12-4 and TRBJ1-2; D is possibly TRBD1 (5 bases). The V end was cut by 5 bases, the J end by 8 bases, with 12 bases between. The CDR3 is 12 amino acids. The CDR3: CASSKGPEGYTF. CDR3 bases: TGTGCCAGCAGTAAGGGGCCGGAAGGCTACACCTTC.

The genes are TRBV28 and TRBJ1-1; D is possibly TRBD1 (5 bases). This CDR3 is 14 amino acids long. Trimming took off 7 bases at V and 1 base at J, with 13 bases between the two ends. CDR1 MDHEN and CDR2 SYDVKM come from the germline V gene. CDR3: CASIWSRANTEAFF. CDR3 coding DNA: TGTGCCAGCATATGGAGCAGGGCGAACACTGAAGCTTTCTTT.

The chain has TRBV5-8 and TRBJ2-3; TRBD2 matches 10 bases. Germline CDR1 and CDR2: SGHTS and YDEGEE. CDR3 length: 18 residues. The ends lost 4 bases at V and 1 base at J; junction bases unmatched: 12. In nucleotides, the CDR3 is TGTGCCAGCAGCGAATTAGCGGGGGGCCCCTTTGGCACAGATACGCAGTATTTT. Translation: CASSELAGGPFGTDTQYF.

CDR3 loop: CAIQDRADGYTF. CDR3 in DNA: TGTGCCATCCAGGACAGGGCGGATGGCTACACCTTC. The chain recombines TRBV6-5 with TRBJ1-2; TRBD1 agrees at 8 bases. Germline V lookup: CDR1 MNHEY, CDR2 SVGAGI. J lost 6 bases, V lost 10 bases, and 7 bases had no gene match. The CDR3 length is 12 residues.

The chain has TRBV29-1 and TRBJ2-5; possibly TRBD1 for D (6 bases). V lost 6 bases and J 5 bases, leaving 13 bases between the germline ends. Germline V gene sequence: CDR1 SQVTM, CDR2 ANQGSEA. CDR3 length equals 12 residues. The CDR3 region is CSVYRVGETQYF. The CDR3 bases are TGCAGCGTGTACAGGGTGGGGGAGACCCAGTACTTC. The full variable domain, with the rest looked up from reference TRBV29-1 and TRBJ2-5, is SAVISQKPSRDICQRGTSLTIQCQVDSQVTMMFWYRQQPGQSLTLIATANQGSEATYESGFVIDKFPISRPNLTFSTLTVSNMSPEDSSIYLCSVYRVGETQYFGPGTRLLVL.

This chain joins TRBV11-3 and TRBJ1-1; 7 nucleotides match TRBD1. Germline V gene data show CDR1 as SGHNT and CDR2 as YENEEA. CDR3 length: 16 residues. The V segment lost 5 bases and the J segment 5 bases; nucleotides outside the gene matches: 14. CDR3 in amino acids: CASSGDRERRGTEAFF. DNA of the CDR3: TGTGCCAGCAGCGGTGACAGGGAGAGGAGGGGGACTGAAGCTTTCTTT.

The table lists this clone with a count of one. The chain employs TRBV12-3 or TRBV12-4 and TRBJ1-2, with D uncertain. The CDR3 is 12 residues long. The V end was cut by 3 bases, the J end by 4 bases, with 6 bases between. As DNA, the CDR3 is TGTGCCAGCAGTTTCACATCCTATGGCTACACCTTC. Protein: CASSFTSYGYTF.

The V gene is TRBV6-5, the J gene TRBJ1-5; 10 bases line up with TRBD1. V gave up 6 bases and J gave up 4 bases; unmatched junction bases: 3. The germline CDR1 and CDR2 sequences are MNHEY and SVGAGI. The CDR3 contains 14 residues. The CDR3 nucleotides are TGTGCCAGCAGCTGGACAGGGGGTAATCAGCCCCAGCATTTT. This codes for CASSWTGGNQPQHF.

CDR3 sequence: CASSQDLTDNASYEQYF. As DNA, the CDR3 is TGTGCCAGCAGCCAAGATCTGACGGACAACGCCTCCTACGAGCAGTACTTC. The chain is built from TRBV4-2 and TRBJ2-7; TRBD1 is a possible D gene (5 bases). The CDR3 extends over 17 amino acids. Germline V gives CDR1 LGHNA, CDR2 YNFKEQ. Trimming stripped 0 bases from V and 0 bases from J, with 15 bases between.

J is TRBJ1-4 and V is TRBV2, with 10 bases lining up with TRBD1. Trimming removed 6 bases from V and 2 bases from J; junction bases left unmatched: 6. From germline, CDR1 is SNHLY and CDR2 FYNNEI. The CDR3 is 16 residues long. The chain's CDR3 is CASRATGGTTNEKLFF. The CDR3 region has the DNA TGTGCCAGCAGGGCGACAGGGGGCACGACTAATGAAAAACTGTTTTTT. Full variable domain (outside the CDR3, taken from reference TRBV2 and TRBJ1-4): EPEVTQTPSHQVTQMGQEVILRCVPISNHLYFYWYRQILGQKVEFLVSFYNNEISEKSEIFDDQFSVERPDGSNFTLKIRSTKLEDSAMYFCASRATGGTTNEKLFFGSGTQLSVL.

V usage is TRBV12-3 or TRBV12-4 and J usage is TRBJ1-2, with D possibly matching TRBD1 (6 bases). V lost 5 bases to trimming and J lost 8 bases, with 12 bases between them. CDR3 length equals 12 residues. This CDR3 is CASSRLTGGYTF. The CDR3, as DNA: TGTGCCAGCAGTCGACTCACAGGGGGCTACACCTTC.

The V and J genes are TRBV25-1 and TRBJ1-2; D is uncertain. Trimming removed 2 bases from V and 8 bases from J, with 6 bases in between. The germline V gene has CDR1 MGHDK and CDR2 SYGVNS. This CDR3 has 11 residues. CDR3 DNA: TGTGCCAGCAGTGAACGGAGGGGCTACACCTTC. Protein: CASSERRGYTF.

The V gene is TRBV15, the J gene TRBJ2-4; tentatively, D is TRBD1 (5 bases). CDR1 is LNHNV, CDR2 YYDKDF, per germline (reference sequence). Trimming cost V 5 bases and J 0 bases, with 23 bases left between them. The CDR3 has 19 residues. The CDR3 protein is CATSPPRGRALLAKNIQYF. In DNA, the CDR3 is TGTGCCACCAGCCCCCCGCGAGGCAGGGCACTACTAGCCAAAAACATTCAGTACTTC.

The V call is TRBV24-1, the J call TRBJ1-1; tentatively, D is TRBD1 (6 bases). Germline CDR1 reads KGHDR; CDR2 reads SFDVKD. The CDR3 is made up of 16 amino acids. Trimming stripped 1 base from V and 4 bases from J, with 15 bases between. CDR3 sequence: CATSDFKGQGSTEAFF. CDR3 coding DNA: TGTGCCACCAGTGATTTTAAGGGGCAGGGGAGCACTGAAGCTTTCTTT.

J is TRBJ2-3 and V is TRBV5-1; D gene uncertain. This CDR3 has 12 residues. Trimming shortened V by 4 bases and J by 6 bases, and 9 bases separated the two germline ends. Germline V gene sequence: CDR1 SGHRS, CDR2 YFSETQ. The CDR3 nucleotides are TGCGCCAGCAGCCTCTCGTCGGATACGCAGTATTTT. Translating gives CASSLSSDTQYF.

This clone is termed medium-sized. Here the CDR3 reads CATSGLAPSTDTQYF. Here the CDR3 DNA reads TGTGCCACCAGCGGACTAGCCCCGAGCACAGATACGCAGTATTTT. This sequence joins TRBV15 and TRBJ2-3; 8 bases fit TRBD2. Per the germline V gene, CDR1 is LNHNV and CDR2 is YYDKDF (reference sequence). V was clipped by 5 bases and J by 0 bases; unmatched bases: 4. The CDR3 has 15 residues.

This clone was picked up one time. The rearrangement links TRBV6-4 to TRBJ1-2, with D hard to call. The germline V and J ends were trimmed by 2 bases and 8 bases, with 6 bases remaining between them. CDR3 length: 11 amino acids. The germline V gene encodes CDR1 MRHNA and CDR2 SNTAGT. The CDR3 DNA is TGTGCCAGCAGTGACGGCTGGGGCTACACCTTC. It yields the protein CASSDGWGYTF.